This entry is about one T cell receptor beta chain. Its antigen is unknown. Base qualities are not recorded, but no much larger clone differs from it by a single base. This sample is part of a study of blood T cells in healthy people across ages (dated by TCRdb to the mid-2010s). As for the study more broadly: In model experiments, template switching captured roughly one uniquely barcoded TCR beta cDNA molecule for every two T cells. Four age groups were formed from the donors: young (average about 15 years), middle-aged (around 41), aged (about 62) and long-lived (82). Using the same blood draw, the study looked at two additional independent replicas of 1 million unique cDNA reads for two donors, one aged 18 to 30 and the other aged 80 or older. To track age-related changes in TCR beta repertoire diversity, the study relied on deep sequencing normalized with unique cDNA molecular identifiers. General conclusions and limits of the study: A strong correlation was found between observed TCR beta diversity and the percentage of naive T cells measured by flow cytometry. As age increased, observed TCR beta diversity per million T cells dropped in a roughly linear way, and a significant reduction was already evident by age about 36. Donor CMV infection status was unknown, potentially confounding age-related changes in expanded clonotypes. The long-lived group showed more naive CD4+ T cells, fewer expanded clones and increased TCR diversity than the aged group, suggesting age selection. Bulk unsorted PBMC profiling prevented conclusive comparison of naive and antigen-experienced compartments. Estimates of total diversity based on one million sequenced T cells were considered lower bounds and underestimates.

Systemically healthy Caucasian individuals from Russia, some 36 in total and aged about 6 to 95 years, were included as donors. About 10 milliliters of peripheral blood were collected from each donor into EDTA-treated Vacutainer tubes. Ficoll-Paque density-gradient centrifugation was used to isolate PBMCs, with at least 7 million per sample. Total RNA was extracted from PBMCs with Trizol reagent, with at least 5 micrograms obtained per sample. The percentages of naive CD45RAhigh/CD27high T cells were determined by flow cytometry on a PBMC aliquot from every donor. The receptor library was made with 5' RACE. The data were produced on an Illumina HiSeq 2500. A second about 7 to 12 cycle PCR used a sample-barcoded 5' primer and a J-beta primer mix. A template-switch 5' adaptor carrying 12 random nucleotides introduced a unique molecular identifier onto each TCR beta cDNA molecule. Each sample yielded at least 2.5 million CDR3-containing paired-end reads. First-strand cDNA was synthesized from all RNA with the Mint cDNA synthesis kit, primed by a TRBC-specific oligonucleotide. Following uracil-DNA glycosylase treatment, a first 18-cycle PCR with universal primers M1SS and BC2_uni_R was performed on all cDNA. The published analysis was carried out like this. For normalization, 1 million high-quality reads were randomly selected from each sample, with every read carrying a distinct molecular identifier. Reads sharing molecular identifiers were discarded rather than binned into consensus sequences. MiTCR, with a Q25 quality threshold and the strictest error-elimination algorithm, was used for CDR3 identification, clonotype clustering and error correction. A nonparametric unseen species model using Euler transformation provided a lower-bound estimate of total TCR beta diversity. TCRdb reworked the public reads: Q25 trimming with fastp, MiXCR clone assembly, productive beta chains retained. Every distinct CDR3 protein forms one entry, paired with its most common genes and DNA. The V and J calls were determined by TCRdb, not by the authors. The sample records about 540,000 distinct CDR3 sequences, 24% of which are singletons. Roughly 9.4% of the sample goes to the ten largest clones.

CDR1 is given as MNHEY and CDR2 as SMNVEV, both from the germline V gene (reference sequence). The CDR3 covers 12 residues, taking in both the cysteine and the phenylalanine. Left in the record is the CDR3 DNA by itself, 36 bases read in frame from the first base. V lost 4 bases and J lost 14 bases; the stretch between them is 15 bases long. The sample was also linked to a second study, of T cells of mothers and their children. The second study's paper adds: The donors were nine systemically healthy Caucasian individuals, made up of three mothers and their six children. cDNA synthesis used all of the extracted RNA, with roughly 1.5 ug of RNA in each 15 ul reaction. In the second PCR, the M1S primer added sample barcodes and 2-4 random nucleotides. Each mother yielded over 9 million TCR beta CDR3 reads and each child 2.5 million to 3 million reads. Thymic selection similarly shapes TCR recombination output in related and unrelated pairs, with minor effect from inherited differences. Normalized repertoire overlap in related mother-child pairs was always slightly higher than in unrelated mother-child pairs, but the difference was never significant. No persistent microchimeric T cell clones were detected, at a sensitivity of around 100 clones per million clonotypes. To look for features that set related mother-child pairs apart from unrelated individuals, the researchers ran deep NGS to compare the TCR beta repertoires of mothers and children. On average, the children were around 11 +/- 4 years old, while the mothers were approximately 41 +/- 4 years old. After adapter ligation with NEBNext reagents, the libraries were sequenced on Illumina HiSeq 2000 with 100+100 nt paired-end reads. To prevent cross-contamination, the mother and child libraries were prepared one month apart and sequenced in separate runs. For each donor, somewhere between about 450,000 and 2,200,000 distinct TCR beta clonotypes were identified. Naive TCR beta clonotypes were estimated from low-frequency clonotypes matched to each donor's FACS-determined naive share, without sorting.

Sample: blood. The rearranged segments are TRBV27 and TRBJ2-1; tentative D gene TRBD2, with 6 bases matching. The TCR was taken from a boy aged 10-17 years in good health. The nucleotide sequence reads as follows: TGTGCCAGCAGTTCCTCGACTAGTCGGGAGTTCTTC. Its translation is CASSSSTSREFF.